The TCR beta chain under discussion was sequenced for a study of blood T cell repertoires in COVID-19. V was clipped by 5 bases and J by 0 bases; unmatched bases: 13. CDR1 SGHTA and CDR2 FQGNSA come from the germline V gene. The CDR3 loop spans 17 amino acids. TCRdb keeps only in-frame clones here, not all; method: immunoSEQ multiplex PCR. The repertoire consists of 45,000 to 65,000 clones, with approximately 82% occurring once and the leading ten covering 3.5% to 4.5%. Sequencing was performed on peripheral blood. This chain connects TRBV7-2 to TRBJ2-7; 7 bases fit TRBD1. This TCR came from a man between 60 and 75 years old with acute or convalescent COVID-19. CDR3 coding DNA: TGTGCCAGCAGCCCCGGGGCAGGCAGGGGGTTCTCCTACGAGCAGTACTTC. Its translation: CASSPGAGRGFSYEQYF. The full variable domain, its missing parts supplied by reference TRBV7-2 and TRBJ2-7, is GAGVSQSPSNKVTEKGKDVELRCDPISGHTALYWYRQSLGQGLEFLIYFQGNSAPDKSGLPSDRFSAERTGGSVSTLTIQRTQQEDSAVYLCASSPGAGRGFSYEQYFGPGTRLTVT.